The 6 T cell receptor beta chains reported below all come from one sample, sequenced in a study of blood T cell repertoires in COVID-19. The protocol was immunoSEQ multiplex PCR, while the TCRdb copy is restricted to in-frame clones and leaves out a portion. Altogether 55,000 to 80,000 clones are present, 88% being singletons, with the ten largest covering roughly 1.2%. The material sequenced was peripheral blood. These TCRs come from a woman aged 55-75 years with acute or convalescent COVID-19.

The chain combines TRBV7-2 with TRBJ2-1, with a weak D call TRBD2 (6 bases). The V end was cut by 1 base, the J end by 5 bases, with 9 bases between. The CDR3 consists of 14 residues. The germline V gene encodes CDR1 SGHTA and CDR2 FQGNSA. Here the CDR3 reads CASSLGREHNEQFF. CDR3 DNA sequence: TGTGCCAGCAGCTTAGGGCGGGAACACAATGAGCAGTTCTTC.

This chain links TRBV25-1 with TRBJ1-2; 7 positions match TRBD1. The CDR3 consists of 12 residues. Trimming at V came to 6 bases and at J to 2 bases, leaving 0 bases not matched to a gene. Germline V lookup: CDR1 MGHDK, CDR2 SYGVNS. The CDR3 sequence is CASRQGNYGYTF. CDR3 coding DNA: TGTGCCAGCAGACAGGGGAACTATGGCTACACCTTC.

About this clone itself: The same CDR3 is also encoded by other DNA sequences in this sample. The CDR3 here is CASTGLAGNNEQFF. CDR3 in DNA: TGTGCCAGTACGGGACTAGCGGGGAACAATGAGCAGTTCTTC. V and J are TRBV19 and TRBJ2-1, with 13 bases fitting TRBD2. The germline gives CDR1 LNHDA, CDR2 SQIVND (reference sequence). The CDR3 is 14 amino acids. The V gene end was trimmed by 7 bases and the J gene end by 5 bases; junction bases not matched to a gene: 2.

The V and J genes are TRBV18 and TRBJ2-5, with TRBD2 identical over 7 bases. V dropped 3 bases and J dropped 6; count of bases not matched to a gene: 7. Germline loops: CDR1 KGHSH, CDR2 LQKENI. This CDR3 comprises 14 residues. The CDR3 spells CASSPEAGVKTQYF. In nucleotides, the CDR3 is TGTGCCAGCTCACCGGAGGCGGGAGTAAAGACCCAGTACTTC.

Note on this clone: The junction departs from the called germline gene at one end, perhaps through a read error. The V and J genes are TRBV19 and TRBJ1-6; 7 positions agree with TRBD1. Germline CDR1 LNHDA, CDR2 SQIVND (reference sequence). The CDR3 covers 15 residues. The CDR3 sequence is CASRIGGSQNSPLHF. CDR3 bases: TGTGCCAGTAGAATAGGGGGCAGTCAGAATTCACCCCTCCACTTT.

The gene calls are TRBV6-6 and TRBJ1-1, with 8 bases identical to TRBD1. J gave up 13 bases and V 4 bases, and 8 bases lay outside the gene matches. The CDR3 has 12 residues. Germline CDR1 MNHNY, CDR2 SVGAGI (reference sequence). The CDR3 nucleotides are TGTGCCAGCAGTTCCGGGACAGGTAGAAATTTCTTT. It is translated as CASSSGTGRNFF.